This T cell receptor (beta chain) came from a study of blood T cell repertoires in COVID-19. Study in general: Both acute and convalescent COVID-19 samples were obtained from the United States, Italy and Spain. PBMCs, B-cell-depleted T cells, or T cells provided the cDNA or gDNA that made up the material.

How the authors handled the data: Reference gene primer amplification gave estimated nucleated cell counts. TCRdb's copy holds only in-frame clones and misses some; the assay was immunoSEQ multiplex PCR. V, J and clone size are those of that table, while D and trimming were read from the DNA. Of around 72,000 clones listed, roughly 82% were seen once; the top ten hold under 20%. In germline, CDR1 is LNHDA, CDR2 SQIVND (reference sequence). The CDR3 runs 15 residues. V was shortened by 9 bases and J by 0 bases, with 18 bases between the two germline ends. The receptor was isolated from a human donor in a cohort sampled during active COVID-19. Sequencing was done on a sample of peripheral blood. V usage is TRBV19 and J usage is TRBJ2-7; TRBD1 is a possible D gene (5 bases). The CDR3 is CASRQRSVASYEQYF. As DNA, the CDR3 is TGTGCCAGCCGACAGCGCTCAGTCGCCTCCTACGAGCAGTACTTC. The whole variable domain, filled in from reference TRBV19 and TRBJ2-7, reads DGGITQSPKYLFRKEGQNVTLSCEQNLNHDAMYWYRQDPGQGLRLIYYSQIVNDFQKGDIAEGYSVSREKKESFPLTVTSAQKNPTAFYLCASRQRSVASYEQYFGPGTRLTVT.